This is a list of T cell receptor beta chains from one sample in a study of T cell responses to AZD1222 COVID-19 vaccine. Libraries were prepared by immunoSEQ multiplex PCR; TCRdb keeps only in-frame clonotypes and omits some of them. Of approximately 110,000 clones listed, around 83% are singletons. This sample comprised peripheral blood, obtained 28 days after the second AZD1222 dose. The origin of the receptors is an adult who received the AZD1222 COVID-19 vaccine. Each CDR3 is given with its conserved first and last residue. A D gene is named only where the DNA matches it firmly. Only some rows state a clone size, as once, few, many or a class for expanded clones.

>TRBJ2-7|TRBV5-1|-|-
TGCGCCAGCAGCTTGGCGCAGGGGAAGCACGAGCAGTACTTC
CASSLAQGKHEQYF
>TRBJ1-1|TRBV19|-|-
TGTGCCAGTAGTAGAGGGGAAAGGCTTCTGAGGACTGAAGCTTTCTTT
CASSRGERLLRTEAFF
>TRBJ2-7|TRBV30|TRBD1|-
TGTGCCAGCCACAGGGGGGACGACGAGCAGTACTTC
CASHRGDDEQYF
>TRBJ1-5|TRBV28|-|-
TGTGCCAGCAGTTCTCCCTCAGGCGGCCCCCAGCATTTT
CASSSPSGGPQHF
>TRBJ1-6|TRBV5-1|-|-
TGCGCCAGCAGCTTGAGGGGTTTGGGTAATTCACCCCTCCACTTT
CASSLRGLGNSPLHF
>TRBJ2-5|TRBV5-1|TRBD1|-
TGCGCCAGCAGCGGGGGACAGGGGGCTATCAAAGAGACCCAGTACTTC
CASSGGQGAIKETQYF
>TRBJ1-2|TRBV29-1|TRBD1|-
TGCAGCGTTGAAGGGACAGGGGTAGTATCTGTGGATGGCTACACCTTC
CSVEGTGVVSVDGYTF
>TRBJ2-5|TRBV6-5|-|-
TGTGCCAGCAAAGGGGGATCGAGTGAGACCCAGTACTTC
CASKGGSSETQYF
>TRBJ2-2|TRBV29-1|-|-
TGCAGCGGCGAAGGTAACACCGGGGAGCTGTTTTTT
CSGEGNTGELFF
>TRBJ2-1|TRBV10-2|TRBD1|-
TGCGCCAGCAGTCGGGACAGTCCCAGCTCCTACAATGAGCAGTTCTTC
CASSRDSPSSYNEQFF
>TRBJ1-6|TRBV5-8|-|-
TGTGCCAGCACCCGCCGAGAGGCAGGCTATAATTCACCCCTCCACTTT
CASTRREAGYNSPLHF
>TRBJ1-2|TRBV18|-|-
TGTGCCAGCTCACCCGGCGGGGGGGTAAACTATGGCTACACCTTC
CASSPGGGVNYGYTF
>TRBJ1-2|TRBV7-8|-|-
TGTGCCAGCAGCCCGGGGAGTACAACGGTCTCTGGCTACACCTTC
CASSPGSTTVSGYTF
>TRBJ1-1|TRBV18|TRBD1|few
TGTGCCAGCTCCCCAACGACAGGGAACCCTGAAGCTTTCTTT
CASSPTTGNPEAFF
>TRBJ1-1|TRBV7-2|TRBD1|-
TGTGCCAGCAGCCCGGGACAGGGGAGGACTGAAGCTTTCTTT
CASSPGQGRTEAFF
>TRBJ2-3|TRBV28|TRBD2|-
TGTGCCAGCAGCACTAGCGGGGGAGGAACGCAGTATTTT
CASSTSGGGTQYF
>TRBJ1-5|TRBV4-1|TRBD1|-
TGCGCCAGCAGCCAAGGACAGGGGGATCAGCCCCAGCATTTT
CASSQGQGDQPQHF
>TRBJ1-1|TRBV9|-|-
TGTGCCAGCAGCCCAGGGGTAGGAGGGAACACTGAAGCTTTCTTT
CASSPGVGGNTEAFF
>TRBJ1-4|TRBV3-1/TRBV3-2|-|-
TGTGCCAGCAGCCAAGTCTCCACAGGTGAAAAACTGTTTTTT
CASSQVSTGEKLFF
>TRBJ1-6|TRBV3-1/TRBV3-2|TRBD1|once
TGTGCCAGCAGCCAAGAACTGTGGGACAGGGACCATTCACCCCTCCACTTT
CASSQELWDRDHSPLHF
>TRBJ1-2|TRBV7-3|-|-
TGTGCCAGCAGCCTGAATGTCGGACAGAGCTATGGCTACACCTTC
CASSLNVGQSYGYTF
>TRBJ2-2|TRBV4-2|-|-
TGTGCCAGCAGCCAGATGGAACAGAACACCGGGGAGCTGTTTTTT
CASSQMEQNTGELFF
>TRBJ1-1|TRBV28|TRBD1|-
TGCGCCAGCAAAACTACAGGGGGTGGGAGCACTGAAGCTTTCTTT
CASKTTGGGSTEAFF
>TRBJ1-3|TRBV4-1|-|-
TGCGCCAGCAGCCTACCAGATGGGGGAAACACCATATATTTT
CASSLPDGGNTIYF
>TRBJ1-5|TRBV12-3/TRBV12-4|-|-
TGTGCCAGCAGGGAAATTAGCAATCAGCCCCAGCATTTT
CASREISNQPQHF
>TRBJ2-6|TRBV19|-|-
TGTGCCAGTAGTATTGTTAGGGTCGAGTCTGGGGCCAACGTCCTGACTTTC
CASSIVRVESGANVLTF
>TRBJ2-7|TRBV6-6|-|-
TGTGCCAGCCAGGGGCCGGGGGACCCCGAGCAGTACTTC
CASQGPGDPEQYF
>TRBJ2-3|TRBV30|-|-
TGTGCCTGGGGGGCTAGCACAGATACGCAGTATTTT
CAWGASTDTQYF
>TRBJ2-3|TRBV5-1|-|-
TGCGCCAGCAGCATCCGGGGTCCGGGAGATACGCAGTATTTT
CASSIRGPGDTQYF
>TRBJ1-4|TRBV5-1|-|-
TGCGCCAGCAGCTTGCGGGGTGCAACTAATGAAAAACTGTTTTTT
CASSLRGATNEKLFF
>TRBJ1-5|TRBV6-2/TRBV6-3|-|-
TGTGCCAGCAGTTGGGGACAAACCGATCAGCCCCAGCATTTT
CASSWGQTDQPQHF
>TRBJ2-7|TRBV19|-|-
TGTGCCAGTAGGAAAGGAGAAGGAAGATACGAGCAGTACTTC
CASRKGEGRYEQYF
>TRBJ1-1|TRBV6-6|-|-
TGTGCCAGCAGTCCCTCCCTTGGGGGGCCCACTGAAGCTTTCTTT
CASSPSLGGPTEAFF
>TRBJ1-6|TRBV5-1|-|-
TGCGCCAGCCGCGATAGGACCGAGAATAATTCACCCCTCCACTTT
CASRDRTENNSPLHF
>TRBJ2-2|TRBV19|TRBD1|-
TGTGCCAGCCGCGACTCAACCGGGACAGGGGCTACCGGGGAGCTGTTTTTT
CASRDSTGTGATGELFF
>TRBJ1-1|TRBV5-5|-|-
TGTGCCGGCAGACAATTATATGCTTTCTTT
CAGRQLYAFF
>TRBJ2-7|TRBV18|TRBD2|-
TGTGCCAGCTCTCCTACTAGCGGGCCTAAGATCTACGAGCAGTACTTC
CASSPTSGPKIYEQYF
>TRBJ1-1|TRBV5-6|-|-
TGTGCCAGCAGCTTTGGGGGTGGGGACACTGAAGCTTTCTTT
CASSFGGGDTEAFF
>TRBJ1-5|TRBV19|-|-
TGTGCCAGTAGTATATTGGGCCAAGCGGGCAATCAGCCCCAGCATTTT
CASSILGQAGNQPQHF
>TRBJ2-7|TRBV5-8|TRBD2|-
TGTGCCAGCAGCTTTCCTAGCGGGGGGATTTTGGGAGAGCAGTACTTC
CASSFPSGGILGEQYF
>TRBJ2-4|TRBV12-3/TRBV12-4|TRBD1|-
TGTGCCAGCAGTGGGGGACAGGGGCACATTCAGTACTTC
CASSGGQGHIQYF
>TRBJ2-7|TRBV15|-|-
TGTGCCACCAGCAGAGATCCGGGTCCCTACGAGCAGTACTTC
CATSRDPGPYEQYF
>TRBJ2-5|TRBV7-3|TRBD2|-
TGTGCCAGCAGCGTAAACCCTCCGGGACTAGACTTTGGTGAGACCCAGTACTTC
CASSVNPPGLDFGETQYF
>TRBJ2-7|TRBV28|-|-
TGTGCCAGCAGTTTTGTTGTCAGGCCCTACGATGAGCAGTACTTC
CASSFVVRPYDEQYF
>TRBJ2-3|TRBV2|TRBD2|-
TGTGCCAGCAGTGACATTGTCGGACTAGCGGGGGATAGCACAGATACGCAGTATTTT
CASSDIVGLAGDSTDTQYF
>TRBJ1-5|TRBV9|-|once
TGTGCCAGCAGCGTAGGGGGCTCTCAGAATCAGCCCCAGCATTTT
CASSVGGSQNQPQHF
>TRBJ1-1|TRBV14|TRBD1|once
TGTGCCAGCAGCCCATTCACAGGGGAAACTGAAGCTTTCTTT
CASSPFTGETEAFF
>TRBJ2-1|TRBV3-1/TRBV3-2|TRBD2|-
TGTGCCAGCAGCCAAGATACTAGCGGGGGGGCCGAGTTCTTC
CASSQDTSGGAEFF
>TRBJ2-1|TRBV5-1|-|-
TGCGCCAGCAGCGATTTCCCCCACAATGAGCAGTTCTTC
CASSDFPHNEQFF
>TRBJ1-2|TRBV4-2|-|-
TGTGCCAGCAGCCCGGACCTGTATGGCTACACCTTC
CASSPDLYGYTF
>TRBJ2-4|TRBV5-8|-|-
TGTGCAGGGGGGGAGCTAGCCAAAAACATTCAGTACTTC
CAGGELAKNIQYF
>TRBJ1-5|TRBV4-1|-|-
TGCGCCAGCAGCCAAGGACGGGCCCCGGGGGTCAATCAGCCCCAGCATTTT
CASSQGRAPGVNQPQHF
>TRBJ1-1|TRBV28|TRBD1|-
TGTGCCAGCAGTCTAACCGGACAGGGTGAAGCTTTCTTT
CASSLTGQGEAFF
>TRBJ2-1|TRBV2|TRBD2|-
TGTGCCAGCAGGGAAGCTAGCGGGGGTTATAATGAGCAGTTCTTC
CASREASGGYNEQFF
>TRBJ1-5|TRBV30|-|-
TGTGCCTGGAGTGTGGGGAAGGGTCTCAATCAGCCCCAGCATTTT
CAWSVGKGLNQPQHF